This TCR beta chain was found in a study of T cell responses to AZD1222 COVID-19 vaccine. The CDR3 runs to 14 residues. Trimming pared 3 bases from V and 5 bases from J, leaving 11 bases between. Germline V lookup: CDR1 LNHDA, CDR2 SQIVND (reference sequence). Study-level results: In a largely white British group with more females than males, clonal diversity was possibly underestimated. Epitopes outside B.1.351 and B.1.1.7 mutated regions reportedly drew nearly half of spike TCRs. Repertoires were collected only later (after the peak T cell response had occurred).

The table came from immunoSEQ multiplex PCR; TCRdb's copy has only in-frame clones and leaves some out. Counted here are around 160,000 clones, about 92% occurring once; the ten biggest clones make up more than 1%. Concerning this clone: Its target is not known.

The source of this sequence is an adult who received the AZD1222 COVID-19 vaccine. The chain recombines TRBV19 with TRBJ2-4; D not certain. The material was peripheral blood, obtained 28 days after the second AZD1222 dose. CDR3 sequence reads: CASSIGFVENIQYF. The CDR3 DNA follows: TGTGCCAGTAGTATCGGCTTTGTGGAAAACATTCAGTACTTC.